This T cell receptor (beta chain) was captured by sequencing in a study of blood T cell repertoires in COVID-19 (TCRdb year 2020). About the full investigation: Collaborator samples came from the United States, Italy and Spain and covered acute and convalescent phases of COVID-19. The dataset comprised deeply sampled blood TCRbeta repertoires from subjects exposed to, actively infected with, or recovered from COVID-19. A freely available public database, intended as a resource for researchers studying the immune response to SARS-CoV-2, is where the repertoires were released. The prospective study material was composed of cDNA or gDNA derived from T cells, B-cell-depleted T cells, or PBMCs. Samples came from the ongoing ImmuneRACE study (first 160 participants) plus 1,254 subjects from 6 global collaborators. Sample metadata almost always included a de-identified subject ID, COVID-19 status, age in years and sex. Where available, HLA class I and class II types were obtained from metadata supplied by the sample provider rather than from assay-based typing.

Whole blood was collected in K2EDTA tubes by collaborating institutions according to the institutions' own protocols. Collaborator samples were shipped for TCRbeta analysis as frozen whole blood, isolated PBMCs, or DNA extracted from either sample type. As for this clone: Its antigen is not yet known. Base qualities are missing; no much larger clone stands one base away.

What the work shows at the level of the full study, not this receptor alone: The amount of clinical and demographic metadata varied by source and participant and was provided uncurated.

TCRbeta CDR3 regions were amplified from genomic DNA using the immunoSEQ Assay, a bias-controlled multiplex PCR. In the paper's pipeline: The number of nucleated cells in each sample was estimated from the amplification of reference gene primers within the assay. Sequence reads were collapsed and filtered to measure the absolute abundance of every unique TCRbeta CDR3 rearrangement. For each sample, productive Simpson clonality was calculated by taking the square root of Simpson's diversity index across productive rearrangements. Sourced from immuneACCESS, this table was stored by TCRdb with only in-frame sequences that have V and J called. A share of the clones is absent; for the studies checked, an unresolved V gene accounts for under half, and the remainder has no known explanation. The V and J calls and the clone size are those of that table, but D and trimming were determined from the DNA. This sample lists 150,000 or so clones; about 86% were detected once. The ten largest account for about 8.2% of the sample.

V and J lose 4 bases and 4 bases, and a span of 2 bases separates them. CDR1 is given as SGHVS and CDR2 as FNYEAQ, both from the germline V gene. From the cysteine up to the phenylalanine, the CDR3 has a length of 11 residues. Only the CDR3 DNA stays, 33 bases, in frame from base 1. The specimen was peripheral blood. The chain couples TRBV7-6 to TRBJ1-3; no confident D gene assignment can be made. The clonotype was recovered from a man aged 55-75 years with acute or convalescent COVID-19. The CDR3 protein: CASSSGNTIYF. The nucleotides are TGTGCCAGCAGCTCAGGAAACACCATATATTTT.